These T cell receptor beta chains were read from a single sample in a study of CD8 T cells in ankylosing spondylitis. TCRdb used MiXCR to reprocess the 5' RACE reads, holding one entry per CDR3 protein. The repertoire holds around 100,000 distinct CDR3 sequences, more than 20% seen once, with about 12% in the top ten. Sequencing used synovial fluid, either unsorted or a sorted T cell fraction (not recorded which). All receptors come from a male donor with ankylosing spondylitis. Each CDR3 is given with its conserved first and last residue.

J,V,CDR3
TRBJ2-1,TRBV20-1,CSARDQGLAVNEQFF
TRBJ2-3,TRBV11-2,CASSLGGTVTDTQYF
TRBJ2-7,TRBV15,CATSGPAGQGSYEQYF
TRBJ2-1,TRBV7-2,CASSLWGRDDEQFF
TRBJ1-1,TRBV11-2,CASSGAEAFF
TRBJ1-3,TRBV10-3,CAISESGSGNTIYF
TRBJ2-1,TRBV27,CASSSPRKTSGSLDEQFF
TRBJ2-1,TRBV5-1,CASQAGGTYNEQFF
TRBJ1-1,TRBV5-1,CASSYDRVRTEAFF
TRBJ2-3,TRBV20-1,CSARDWRTDTQYF
TRBJ2-7,TRBV20-1,CSAGTNDLDWGVSVTYEQYF
TRBJ2-5,TRBV20-1,CSARGGDRVETQYF
TRBJ2-2,TRBV12-3/TRBV12-4,CASSFSGSETGELFF
TRBJ2-1,TRBV5-1,CASRPTPSSYNEQFF
TRBJ1-6,TRBV19,CASGLDRDSPLHF
TRBJ1-1,TRBV4-2,CASSHDRNTEAFF
TRBJ1-2,TRBV12-3/TRBV12-4,CASTQTPSFGYTF
TRBJ1-2,TRBV3-1,CASSQEGDGYTF
TRBJ2-4,TRBV24-1,CATSRDAKNIQYF
TRBJ2-1,TRBV10-3,CAIGLADYNEQFF
TRBJ2-5,TRBV6-2/TRBV6-3,CASSDPHSGGQETQYF
TRBJ1-1,TRBV6-1,CASRTRALDTEAFF
TRBJ2-2,TRBV2,CARSRGANTGELFF
TRBJ2-7,TRBV7-9,CASSLMSVYEQYF
TRBJ2-2,TRBV4-1,CASSRRTGWTGELFF
TRBJ2-1,TRBV5-5,CASSQGTSGMDEQFF
TRBJ1-5,TRBV5-1,CASSFSVDQPQHF
TRBJ2-5,TRBV20-1,CSARGRHRETQYF
TRBJ2-7,TRBV20-1,CSAWEGAGGVYEQYF
TRBJ2-3,TRBV4-2,CASSQEGGLLTDTQYF
TRBJ2-7,TRBV29-1,CSVDVSGRGEQYF
TRBJ2-2,TRBV20-1,CSARSLREGTVNTGELFF
TRBJ1-4,TRBV7-2,CASSLIGDGEKLFF
TRBJ2-1,TRBV7-2,CASSLFDNEQFF
TRBJ2-2,TRBV5-1,CASSLDRADTGELFF
TRBJ1-2,TRBV7-9,CASSLSGNRGGYTF
TRBJ1-5,TRBV20-1,CSASRGSSNQPQHF
TRBJ2-1,TRBV29-1,CSVTALASYNEQFF
TRBJ2-3,TRBV6-1,CASTSGTGSTDTQYF
TRBJ2-3,TRBV7-7,CASSLGQATDTQYF
TRBJ2-3,TRBV5-1,CASSLGDIGFSTDTQYF
TRBJ2-2,TRBV5-1,CASSLIGPRTIIGELFF
TRBJ2-1,TRBV20-1,CTIQAASYNEQFF
TRBJ2-3,TRBV7-8,CASSLGGQTSTDTQYF
TRBJ1-5,TRBV12-3/TRBV12-4,CASRQGFGSNQPQHF
TRBJ2-5,TRBV15,CATSRVGAETQYF
TRBJ2-2,TRBV12-3/TRBV12-4,CASREAGELFF
TRBJ1-1,TRBV7-2,CASSFSRDTEAFF
TRBJ2-3,TRBV9,CASSVALPQDTQYF
TRBJ2-2,TRBV7-6,CASSKTANTGELFF
TRBJ1-3,TRBV3-1,CASSQGDGTSGNTIYF
TRBJ2-6,TRBV29-1,CSVEEGLAGGRGANVLTF
TRBJ2-2,TRBV20-1,CSARAGAGELFF
TRBJ2-2,TRBV10-1,CASSDLGTGNTGELFF